Listed here are 25 T cell receptor beta chains from one sample, sequenced in a study of cytomegalovirus exposure and HLA in healthy donors. Assay: immunoSEQ multiplex PCR; the TCRdb copy retains only in-frame clones and omits some. The table includes roughly 62,000 clones, over 90% detected once. The sequencing input was PBMCs. The receptors come from a man aged 18 to 30 in good health and CMV-seronegative.

The chain uses TRBV2 and TRBJ1-1; the D is unclear. The CDR3 is 14 amino acids. Germline CDR1 is SNHLY and CDR2 is FYNNEI. V was trimmed by 6 bases and J by 1 base, leaving 12 bases between them. CDR3 nucleotide sequence: TGTGCCAGCAGGTCATTAGCTCAGAACACTGAAGCTTTCTTT. Amino acids: CASRSLAQNTEAFF.

This clone was seen more than once but under ten times. This rearrangement joins TRBV19 to TRBJ2-1; tentative D call: TRBD1 (6 bases). The CDR3 runs to 14 residues. The V gene's germline CDR1 is LNHDA and CDR2 SQIVND (reference sequence). Deletions cut 5 bases from V and 7 bases from J, with 15 bases between. CDR3 DNA sequence: TGTGCCAGTAGTGTATTCCAGGGGCGAAATGAGCAGTTCTTC. Its protein is CASSVFQGRNEQFF.

The chain uses TRBV29-1 and TRBJ1-4; the D gene is possibly TRBD1 (5 bases). The V end lost 4 bases, the J end lost 0 bases, and 12 bases lay between the germline ends. This CDR3 contains 15 residues. The germline CDR1 and CDR2 sequences are SQVTM and ANQGSEA. The CDR3 DNA reads as TGCAGCGTTGCTGGGGCTGGAGCAACTAATGAAAAACTGTTTTTT. Translated: CSVAGAGATNEKLFF. Full variable domain (missing parts from reference TRBV29-1 and TRBJ1-4): SAVISQKPSRDICQRGTSLTIQCQVDSQVTMMFWYRQQPGQSLTLIATANQGSEATYESGFVIDKFPISRPNLTFSTLTVSNMSPEDSSIYLCSVAGAGATNEKLFFGSGTQLSVL.

The genes are TRBV28 and TRBJ1-3, with a possible D match to TRBD1 (5 bases). Germline V gene sequence: CDR1 MDHEN, CDR2 SYDVKM. The CDR3 has 19 amino acids. Trimming took 0 bases from V and 0 from J, leaving 18 bases between them. For the CDR3, the DNA is TGTGCCAGCAGTTTATGGTGGCAGGGCAACTTGAGCTCTGGAAACACCATATATTTT. Translating gives CASSLWWQGNLSSGNTIYF.

This sequence joins TRBV15 and TRBJ2-5; 9 bases align to TRBD2. There are 14 residues in the CDR3. Germline trimming cut 8 bases from V and 6 bases from J; bases unmatched to any gene: 10. Germline CDR1 and CDR2: LNHNV and YYDKDF (reference sequence). DNA for the CDR3: TGTGCCACCGGGGGGTCTAGCGGGATGAAGACCCAGTACTTC. It yields the protein CATGGSSGMKTQYF.

This clone was picked up one time. The rearrangement links TRBV18 to TRBJ2-5, with 9 bases matching TRBD1. CDR1 and CDR2 (germline): KGHSH, LQKENI. V lost 5 bases, J lost 5 bases, and 6 bases stayed unmatched. The CDR3 sequence is 14 residues long. Here the CDR3 reads CASSEGQGIETQYF. The DNA of the CDR3 is TGTGCCAGCTCAGAAGGACAGGGGATCGAGACCCAGTACTTC.

The chain is built from TRBV19 and TRBJ1-1, with no clear D. V was cut by 5 bases and J by 6 bases, with 13 bases left in between. CDR1 LNHDA and CDR2 SQIVND come from the germline V gene (reference sequence). The CDR3 contains 13 residues. CDR3 DNA: TGTGCCAGTAGTCAACTCAAGAATCCTGAAGCTTTCTTT. Translated: CASSQLKNPEAFF.

V usage is TRBV7-9 and J usage is TRBJ1-2, with 7 bases aligning to TRBD1. Germline lookup yields CDR1 SEHNR and CDR2 FQNEAQ (reference sequence). V dropped 3 bases and J dropped 5; count of bases not matched to a gene: 3. The CDR3 spans 13 residues. The CDR3 DNA sequence: TGTGCCAGCAGCTTCGACAGGGAGTATGGCTACACCTTC. Translated: CASSFDREYGYTF.

The CDR3 spells CASSLWGGANEKLFF. The CDR3 DNA follows: TGTGCCAGCAGTTTATGGGGAGGGGCTAATGAAAAACTGTTTTTT. The V gene is TRBV28, the J gene TRBJ1-4, with a weak D call TRBD1 (5 bases). Germline assignment: CDR1 MDHEN and CDR2 SYDVKM. The V gene lost 0 bases and the J gene lost 3 bases, with 8 bases spanning the gap. This CDR3 contains 15 residues. The variable domain in full, completed from reference TRBV28 and TRBJ1-4, reads DVKVTQSSRYLVKRTGEKVFLECVQDMDHENMFWYRQDPGLGLRLIYFSYDVKMKEKGDIPEGYSVSREKKERFSLILESASTNQTSMYLCASSLWGGANEKLFFGSGTQLSVL.

This clone was seen just once. The chain recombines TRBV6-5 with TRBJ2-1; unclear D gene. This CDR3 region has 16 residues. V was shortened by 3 bases and J by 5 bases, with 17 bases between the two germline ends. Germline values: CDR1 MNHEY, CDR2 SVGAGI. The CDR3 is CASSYFTPYNNNEQFF. CDR3 sequence (DNA): TGTGCCAGCAGTTATTTCACCCCTTACAATAACAATGAGCAGTTCTTC.

V gene TRBV11-2 combines with J gene TRBJ2-5; tentative D call: TRBD1 (5 bases). The V end was cut by 4 bases, the J end by 5 bases, with 8 bases between. Germline V lookup: CDR1 SGHAT, CDR2 FQNNGV. The length of the CDR3 is 12 residues. CDR3 sequence (DNA): TGTGCCAGCAGCTCCCCAGGGGAGACCCAGTACTTC. It codes for CASSSPGETQYF. The full variable domain, its missing parts supplied by reference TRBV11-2 and TRBJ2-5, is EAGVAQSPRYKIIEKRQSVAFWCNPISGHATLYWYQQILGQGPKLLIQFQNNGVVDDSQLPKDRFSAERLKGVDSTLKIQPAKLEDSAVYLCASSSPGETQYFGPGTRLLVL.

V is TRBV2 and J is TRBJ2-7, with D tentatively TRBD2 (5 bases). Trimming pared 8 bases from V and 3 bases from J, leaving 11 bases between. The CDR3 runs 12 residues. Germline V gene lookup returns CDR1 SNHLY and CDR2 FYNNEI. For the CDR3, the DNA is TGTGCCAGCCGGGGATCCCGCTACGAGCAGTACTTC. It specifies CASRGSRYEQYF.

The V gene is TRBV27, the J gene TRBJ2-7, with 10 positions matching TRBD2. CDR3 length: 14 residues. In germline, CDR1 is MNHEY, CDR2 SMNVEV (reference sequence). Germline trimming cut 5 bases from V and 3 bases from J; bases unmatched to any gene: 4. CDR3 region: CASSLAGELYEQYF. DNA of the CDR3: TGTGCCAGCAGTCTAGCGGGAGAACTCTACGAGCAGTACTTC.

The chain links TRBV7-9 to TRBJ2-7, with TRBD1 matching over 8 bases. Germline V gives CDR1 SEHNR, CDR2 FQNEAQ (reference sequence). V lost 1 base to trimming and J lost 1 base; unmatched junction nucleotides: 0. The CDR3 is made up of 14 amino acids. The CDR3 region has the DNA TGTGCCAGCAGCTTAGGGGACAGGTCCTACGAGCAGTACTTC. Protein: CASSLGDRSYEQYF.

This rearrangement joins TRBV13 to TRBJ2-7; 7 bases are a match to TRBD1. Looked up from germline, CDR1 is PRHDT and CDR2 is FYEKMQ (reference sequence). The CDR3 consists of 14 residues. V dropped 4 bases and J dropped 5; count of bases not matched to a gene: 8. DNA for the CDR3: TGTGCCAGCAGCTCTGAGGGGGCAGAGGACGAGCAGTACTTC. Translated: CASSSEGAEDEQYF.

The chain uses TRBV5-1 and TRBJ1-2; 9 bases are a match to TRBD1. Per the germline V gene, CDR1 is SGHRS and CDR2 is YFSETQ. Trimming removed 3 bases from V and 8 bases from J; junction bases left unmatched: 8. The CDR3 loop spans 14 amino acids. The CDR3 loop is CASSSGQGMDGYTF. CDR3 nucleotides: TGCGCCAGCAGCTCGGGACAGGGAATGGACGGCTACACCTTC. Complete variable domain (other parts from reference TRBV5-1 and TRBJ1-2): KAGVTQTPRYLIKTRGQQVTLSCSPISGHRSVSWYQQTPGQGLQFLFEYFSETQRNKGNFPGRFSGRQFSNSRSEMNVSTLELGDSALYLCASSSGQGMDGYTFGSGTRLTVV.

The rearrangement uses TRBV6-1 and TRBJ2-1; 14 bases match TRBD2. In germline, CDR1 is MNHNS, CDR2 SASEGT. This CDR3 contains 14 residues. Trimming at V came to 8 bases and at J to 10 bases, leaving 7 bases not matched to a gene. DNA of the CDR3: TGTGCCAGCTGGGGACTAGCGGGAGCTCGCGAGCAGTTCTTC. Translating it yields CASWGLAGAREQFF.

This rearrangement joins TRBV5-5 to TRBJ1-5, with 8 nucleotides matching TRBD1. Germline V gene sequence: CDR1 SGHKS, CDR2 YYEKEE (reference sequence). The J segment lost 0 bases and the V segment lost 4 bases, leaving 6 bases of the junction unmatched. This CDR3 comprises 16 residues. CDR3 nucleotide sequence: TGTGCCAGCAGCCCGACAGGGGTAGGTAGCAATCAGCCCCAGCATTTT. Amino acids: CASSPTGVGSNQPQHF.

The chain uses TRBV4-1 and TRBJ2-3; 9 nucleotides align to TRBD2. Unmatched junction bases numbered 3, after V lost 5 bases and J lost 0 bases. CDR1 and CDR2 from the germline V gene are MGHRA and YSYEKL. The CDR3 loop spans 15 amino acids. The CDR3: CASSISGGSTDTQYF. The DNA for the CDR3 is TGCGCCAGCAGCATCAGCGGGGGGAGCACAGATACGCAGTATTTT.

CDR3 sequence reads: CASSPDLGPGYEQYF. DNA for the CDR3: TGTGCCAGCAGCCCCGACTTGGGGCCCGGTTACGAGCAGTACTTC. The chain recombines TRBV27 with TRBJ2-7, with D tentatively TRBD1 (5 bases). The CDR3 spans 15 residues. Looked up from germline, CDR1 is MNHEY and CDR2 is SMNVEV (reference sequence). The V end lost 6 bases, the J end lost 4 bases, and 19 bases lay between the germline ends.

The chain has TRBV11-3 and TRBJ2-1, with a weak D call TRBD1 (6 bases). V was shortened by 5 bases and J by 6 bases, with 20 bases between the two germline ends. Germline CDR1 and CDR2: SGHNT and YENEEA. The CDR3 length is 16 residues. CDR3 nucleotide sequence: TGTGCCAGCAGCGCACTCGGGGCAGGGGCAACCAATGAGCAGTTCTTC. Protein sequence: CASSALGAGATNEQFF.

The gene calls are TRBV5-1 and TRBJ2-7; the match to TRBD1 covers 9 bases. CDR1 is SGHRS, CDR2 YFSETQ, per germline. This CDR3 comprises 17 residues. Trimming cost V 3 bases and J 0 bases; bases outside gene matches: 10. CDR3 in DNA: TGCGCCAGCAGCTCACCCCGGGACAGGGCGGACTCCTACGAGCAGTACTTC. Protein: CASSSPRDRADSYEQYF. Looking up the rest from reference TRBV5-1 and TRBJ2-7 gives the full variable domain: KAGVTQTPRYLIKTRGQQVTLSCSPISGHRSVSWYQQTPGQGLQFLFEYFSETQRNKGNFPGRFSGRQFSNSRSEMNVSTLELGDSALYLCASSSPRDRADSYEQYFGPGTRLTVT.

This chain's CDR3 is CAISASPFLRGLRQPQHF. CDR3 bases: TGTGCCATCAGTGCGTCCCCCTTTCTCAGGGGCCTAAGGCAGCCCCAGCATTTT. The chain combines TRBV10-3 with TRBJ1-5, with D possibly TRBD1 on 6 matching bases. V dropped 4 bases and J dropped 7 bases, with 26 bases sitting between them. This CDR3 has 18 amino acids. From germline, CDR1 is ENHRY and CDR2 SYGVKD.

The chain links TRBV4-3 to TRBJ2-1; no reliable D call. The germline CDR1 and CDR2 sequences are LGHNA and YSLEER. The CDR3 consists of 14 residues. V dropped 1 base and J dropped 6 bases, with 10 bases sitting between them. The CDR3 DNA reads TGCGCCAGCAGCCAAGGTCGAACTTCCAATGAGCAGTTCTTC. Its translation is CASSQGRTSNEQFF.

The chain combines TRBV2 with TRBJ2-7; 11 bases align to TRBD2. V lost 9 bases and J lost 4; bases outside the gene matches: 8. Germline-derived CDR1 and CDR2 are SNHLY and FYNNEI. CDR3 length: 14 amino acids. The CDR3 sequence is CASAVAGGVYEQYF. In nucleotides, the CDR3 is TGTGCCAGTGCCGTAGCGGGAGGGGTTTACGAGCAGTACTTC.